A single sample gave rise to the 31 T cell receptor beta chains below, sequenced in a study of T cell changes during pregnancy in multiple sclerosis (dated by TCRdb to the late 2010s). Preparation of the library involved the immunoSEQ multiplex PCR assay. The table comes from immuneACCESS by way of TCRdb, which keeps in-frame sequences with V and J called. Part of the clones is missing from these tables; in studies checked, under half for an unresolved V gene and the rest for unknown reasons. The sample records over 25,000 clones, 88% of which are singletons. The biggest ten clones account for 7.5% to 8.5% of the sample. Here the sequenced sample was CD8+ T cells from peripheral blood mononuclear cells, taken in the second trimester of pregnancy. Receptors originate from a female donor with multiple sclerosis, enrolled in a pregnancy study.

The CDR3 protein is CASSLAPDRNQPQHF. In nucleotides, the CDR3 is TGTGCCAGCAGCTTAGCCCCCGACAGGAATCAGCCCCAGCATTTT. The chain is built from TRBV7-2 and TRBJ1-5, with D maybe TRBD1 (6 bases). The germline V gene encodes CDR1 SGHTA and CDR2 FQGNSA. V was cut by 0 bases and J by 4 bases, with 10 bases left in between. CDR3 length: 15 residues.

The CDR3 loop reads CASSLSGHEQFF. The CDR3 DNA sequence: TGTGCCAGCAGCTTATCAGGGCATGAGCAGTTCTTC. V usage is TRBV5-6 and J usage is TRBJ2-1; D possibly corresponds to TRBD1 (5 bases). Deletions cut 2 bases from V and 8 bases from J, with 8 bases between. From germline, CDR1 is SGHDT and CDR2 YYEEEE. The CDR3 has 12 residues.

This chain links TRBV6-1 with TRBJ2-5, with a weak D call TRBD1 (5 bases). CDR3 length: 13 amino acids. The V gene's germline CDR1 is MNHNS and CDR2 SASEGT. Between the trimmed V and J ends, which lost 11 bases and 1 base, there was a span of 14 bases. CDR3 loop: CAGSADSQETQYF. The CDR3 DNA reads TGTGCCGGTTCCGCTGACAGCCAAGAGACCCAGTACTTC.

A few counts support this clone. The gene calls are TRBV4-1 and TRBJ1-1; a weak D match, TRBD1 (5 bases). Trimming left V 5 bases short and J 4 bases short, with 11 bases between. CDR1 is MGHRA, CDR2 YSYEKL, per germline. This CDR3 comprises 13 residues. The CDR3 region is CASSSGIGTEAFF. The DNA for the CDR3 is TGCGCCAGCAGCTCAGGGATTGGCACTGAAGCTTTCTTT.

The chain uses TRBV5-5 and TRBJ1-6; 9 bases line up with TRBD1. This CDR3 spans 14 amino acids. V shed 2 bases and J 9 bases; nucleotides not matched to a gene: 3. Looked up from germline, CDR1 is SGHKS and CDR2 is YYEKEE (reference sequence). The CDR3 loop is CASSFRQGGSPLHF. CDR3 DNA sequence: TGTGCCAGCAGCTTTAGACAGGGGGGTTCACCCCTCCACTTT.

The V call is TRBV15, the J call TRBJ1-1; TRBD1 aligns across 7 bases. With 7 bases clipped from V and 3 bases from J, the junction kept 17 bases outside the gene matches. The CDR3 has 17 residues. Germline-derived CDR1 and CDR2 are LNHNV and YYDKDF (reference sequence). The CDR3 reads CATTGKTAGQWDTEAFF. DNA for the CDR3: TGTGCCACCACCGGTAAAACTGCGGGACAGTGGGACACTGAAGCTTTCTTT.

The chain combines TRBV19 with TRBJ2-5; maybe TRBD2 (5 bases). Trimming removed 3 bases at V and 4 bases at J, with 15 bases between. The CDR3 sequence is 15 residues long. CDR1 is LNHDA and CDR2 is SQIVND in the germline V gene (reference sequence). CDR3 sequence: CASSIPAETPETQYF. The CDR3 DNA reads TGTGCCAGTAGTATTCCAGCGGAGACCCCAGAGACCCAGTACTTC.

The chain links TRBV9 to TRBJ2-1; TRBD1 agrees at 9 bases. The germline gives CDR1 SGDLS, CDR2 YYNGEE. The CDR3 runs to 16 residues. V shed 3 bases, J shed 6 bases, and the junction held 10 bases outside the gene matches. CDR3 nucleotide sequence: TGTGCCAGCAGCGCCCCTTGGGGACAGGGTGTCAATGAGCAGTTCTTC. This encodes CASSAPWGQGVNEQFF.

The V gene is TRBV9, the J gene TRBJ2-1, with TRBD2 matching over 8 bases. Germline CDR1 is SGDLS and CDR2 is YYNGEE. The CDR3 spans 16 residues. J gave up 2 bases and V 0 bases, and 4 bases lay outside the gene matches. CDR3 DNA: TGTGCCAGCAGCGTAGATAGCGGGGCTACCTACAATGAGCAGTTCTTC. Protein sequence: CASSVDSGATYNEQFF.

The chain employs TRBV7-9 and TRBJ1-2; D gene unclear. Germline-derived CDR1 and CDR2 are SEHNR and FQNEAQ (reference sequence). V was shortened by 1 base and J by 7 bases, with 7 bases between the two germline ends. The CDR3 is made up of 12 amino acids. CDR3 residues: CASSLGGVGYTF. CDR3 nucleotides: TGTGCCAGCAGCTTAGGGGGAGTTGGCTACACCTTC.

By share, this clone ranks as large. J is TRBJ1-2 and V is TRBV11-1; 12 bases align to TRBD1. The length of the CDR3 is 13 residues. J lost 7 bases, V lost 6 bases, and 3 bases had no gene match. In germline, CDR1 is SGHAT, CDR2 FQDESV (reference sequence). CDR3 residues: CASSWDRGLGYTF. DNA of the CDR3: TGTGCCAGCAGTTGGGACAGGGGGCTTGGCTACACCTTC.

The chain has TRBV11-2 and TRBJ2-7; TRBD2 matches at 13 bases. The V and J ends lost 0 bases and 4 bases, in that order; junction bases with no gene match: 6. CDR1 and CDR2 (germline): SGHAT, FQNNGV. This CDR3 is built from 17 residues. This CDR3 is CASSLEGTSGGEYEQYF. CDR3 nucleotide sequence: TGTGCCAGCAGCTTAGAAGGAACTAGCGGGGGGGAGTACGAGCAGTACTTC.

The rearrangement links TRBV28 to TRBJ1-5; possible D gene TRBD1, 5 bases. CDR3 length equals 14 residues. Germline lookup yields CDR1 MDHEN and CDR2 SYDVKM. V was shortened by 5 bases and J by 6 bases, with 14 bases between the two germline ends. The CDR3 spells CASSPLQRGQPQHF. In nucleotides, the CDR3 is TGTGCCAGCAGTCCCCTACAAAGGGGTCAGCCCCAGCATTTT. The full variable domain, in which reference TRBV28 and TRBJ1-5 provide the parts outside the CDR3, is DVKVTQSSRYLVKRTGEKVFLECVQDMDHENMFWYRQDPGLGLRLIYFSYDVKMKEKGDIPEGYSVSREKKERFSLILESASTNQTSMYLCASSPLQRGQPQHFGDGTRLSIL.

The table lists this clone with a count of one. The chain is built from TRBV6-6 and TRBJ1-3; TRBD1 matches at 9 bases. V dropped 8 bases and J dropped 4; count of bases not matched to a gene: 12. CDR3 length: 16 amino acids. From germline, CDR1 is MNHNY and CDR2 SVGAGI (reference sequence). The CDR3 nucleotides read TGTGCCAGCTCGCCCTCGTACAGGGGGCAAGGAAACACCATATATTTT. Amino acids: CASSPSYRGQGNTIYF.

This chain's CDR3 is CASSWRQGGNSPLHF. CDR3 DNA sequence: TGTGCCAGCAGCTGGCGACAGGGAGGCAATTCACCCCTCCACTTT. This chain links TRBV7-3 with TRBJ1-6; TRBD1 agrees at 7 bases. After removal of 4 bases from V and 7 bases from J, the junction contained 7 bases not matched to a gene. Germline V gene sequence: CDR1 SGHTA, CDR2 FQGTGA. CDR3 size: 15 residues.

V is TRBV9 and J is TRBJ2-1; TRBD2 matches 14 bases. The germline CDR1 and CDR2 sequences are SGDLS and YYNGEE. The junction had 13 bases not matched to a gene; V was cut back by 0 bases and J by 8 bases. CDR3 length: 19 amino acids. The CDR3: CASSVVGLAGASPGDEQFF. CDR3 DNA: TGTGCCAGCAGCGTAGTGGGACTAGCGGGAGCCTCCCCAGGGGATGAGCAGTTCTTC.

V usage is TRBV4-3 and J usage is TRBJ1-4, with D hard to call. V lost 2 bases and J lost 3, with 13 bases in between. Germline assignment: CDR1 LGHNA and CDR2 YSLEER. This CDR3 contains 16 residues. In DNA, the CDR3 is TGCGCCAGCAGCCAAATTCTTTACAGTCCTAATGAAAAACTGTTTTTT. It codes for CASSQILYSPNEKLFF.

The chain recombines TRBV19 with TRBJ1-1, with a weak D call TRBD1 (5 bases). In germline, CDR1 is LNHDA, CDR2 SQIVND (reference sequence). The CDR3 totals 14 residues. The V end lost 9 bases, the J end lost 4 bases, and 18 bases lay between the germline ends. The chain's CDR3 is CASQSVWGGTEAFF. CDR3 coding DNA: TGTGCCAGCCAATCCGTTTGGGGGGGCACTGAAGCTTTCTTT.

The chain combines TRBV7-9 with TRBJ2-7; 8 nucleotides align to TRBD2. With V trimmed by 5 bases and J by 5 bases, 5 bases remained unmatched. CDR1 is SEHNR and CDR2 is FQNEAQ in the germline V gene (reference sequence). The length of the CDR3 is 13 residues. The CDR3 loop reads CASSPSGGDEQYF. CDR3 coding DNA: TGTGCCAGCAGCCCCTCGGGGGGGGACGAGCAGTACTTC.

The rearrangement links TRBV6-1 to TRBJ2-3; the match to TRBD2 covers 8 bases. The CDR3 has 16 amino acids. Germline CDR1 MNHNS, CDR2 SASEGT. The V segment lost 0 bases and the J segment 2 bases; nucleotides outside the gene matches: 4. The CDR3 DNA is TGTGCCAGCAGTGAAGCTGGCGGGGGGTACACAGATACGCAGTATTTT. This gives the protein CASSEAGGGYTDTQYF.

The gene calls are TRBV6-4 and TRBJ2-3; 13 bases line up with TRBD2. The J segment lost 5 bases and the V segment lost 4 bases, leaving 0 bases of the junction unmatched. Germline V lookup: CDR1 MRHNA, CDR2 SNTAGT. The CDR3 contains 14 residues. Here the CDR3 reads CASSGTSGGDTQYF. The CDR3 nucleotides read TGTGCCAGCAGTGGGACTAGCGGGGGAGATACGCAGTATTTT.

The chain recombines TRBV2 with TRBJ1-2; weak D call: TRBD1 (5 bases). CDR3 size: 14 residues. Per the germline V gene, CDR1 is SNHLY and CDR2 is FYNNEI. Trimming stripped 4 bases from V and 4 bases from J, with 13 bases between. CDR3 amino acids: CASSVLDKSYGYTF. CDR3 coding DNA: TGTGCCAGCAGTGTCCTGGACAAGTCCTATGGCTACACCTTC.

About this clone: The junction departs from the called germline gene at one end, perhaps through a read error. The V and J genes are TRBV5-1 and TRBJ1-2; D gene ambiguous. CDR3 size: 13 residues. Germline V gives CDR1 SGHRS, CDR2 YFSETQ. The CDR3 reads CASSLVAGLITVF. The CDR3 nucleotides are TGCGCCAGCAGCTTGGTGGCAGGCCTTATTACCGTCTTC.

V is TRBV7-3 and J is TRBJ2-1, with D possibly being TRBD1 (6 bases). The CDR3 extends over 13 amino acids. V lost 1 base, J lost 10 bases, and 11 bases lay in between. Germline V CDR1 and CDR2: SGHTA, FQGTGA. DNA of the CDR3: TGTGCCAGCAGCTTAAGTGGAACAGGGGAGCAGTTCTTC. It codes for CASSLSGTGEQFF. Looking up the rest from reference TRBV7-3 and TRBJ2-1 gives the full variable domain: GAGVSQTPSNKVTEKGKYVELRCDPISGHTALYWYRQSLGQGPEFLIYFQGTGAADDSGLPNDRFFAVRPEGSVSTLKIQRTERGDSAVYLCASSLSGTGEQFFGPGTRLTVL.

J is TRBJ2-7 and V is TRBV4-2, with TRBD2 matching over 12 bases. CDR3 length: 15 amino acids. CDR1 and CDR2 from the germline V gene are LGHNA and YNFKEQ. V lost 4 bases to trimming and J lost 5 bases; unmatched junction nucleotides: 6. Written as DNA, the CDR3 is TGTGCCAGCAGCCCATCTAGCGGGGGGGCCGACGAGCAGTACTTC. Its translation is CASSPSSGGADEQYF.

The chain recombines TRBV10-1 with TRBJ2-7; D gene unclear. Trimming left V 1 base short and J 1 base short, with 8 bases between. Germline assignment: CDR1 WNHNN and CDR2 SYGVQD (reference sequence). This CDR3 is built from 14 residues. In DNA, the CDR3 is TGCGCCAGCAGTGAGTTACCGGAGTCCTACGAGCAGTACTTC. Its protein product is CASSELPESYEQYF.

This chain joins TRBV5-6 and TRBJ2-7; maybe TRBD2 (6 bases). V was shortened by 3 bases and J by 2 bases, with 12 bases between the two germline ends. Germline CDR1 and CDR2: SGHDT and YYEEEE. The CDR3 consists of 14 residues. CDR3 protein: CASSWGTFTYEQYF. The CDR3, as DNA: TGTGCCAGCAGCTGGGGGACTTTCACCTACGAGCAGTACTTC.

V gene TRBV2 combines with J gene TRBJ2-1, with D tentatively TRBD2 (5 bases). Trimming stripped 1 base from V and 8 bases from J, with 12 bases between. The germline V gene encodes CDR1 SNHLY and CDR2 FYNNEI. This CDR3 is 14 amino acids long. CDR3 in DNA: TGTGCCAGCAGTGAAGATCCCGGCGGGTATGAGCAGTTCTTC. Residues: CASSEDPGGYEQFF.

A few counts support this clone. The same CDR3 arises from other DNA sequences in this sample as well. The rearrangement links TRBV29-1 to TRBJ2-1; D gene unclear. The V end was cut by 4 bases, the J end by 8 bases, with 6 bases between. CDR3 size: 10 residues. The germline CDR1 and CDR2 sequences are SQVTM and ANQGSEA. CDR3: CSVVSYEQFF. CDR3 DNA: TGCAGCGTTGTTAGCTATGAGCAGTTCTTC.

The CDR3 here is CASSELAGGPADTQYF. For the CDR3, the DNA is TGTGCCAGCAGTGAACTAGCGGGGGGGCCCGCAGATACGCAGTATTTT. The chain recombines TRBV6-1 with TRBJ2-3, with TRBD2 identical over 12 bases. CDR3 length: 16 amino acids. The junction had 4 bases not matched to a gene; V was cut back by 2 bases and J by 4 bases. In germline, CDR1 is MNHNS, CDR2 SASEGT.

This clone has just one count. DNA for the CDR3: TGTGCCAGCAGCGACTTGGGACTCCTGGGGAGTCCGCAGTATTTT. Translating gives CASSDLGLLGSPQYF. The chain has TRBV9 and TRBJ2-3, with a tentative D call TRBD2 (6 bases). Trimming left V 3 bases short and J 10 bases short, with 21 bases between. The V gene's germline CDR1 is SGDLS and CDR2 YYNGEE. This CDR3 has 15 residues.